This T cell receptor (beta chain) emerged from a study of vaccination and CD4 T cells after COVID-19. Study-level information: For post-vaccine samples, collection took place a median around 70 days after dose two, ranging from 14 to 241. Whole-study results and caveats: Median approximately 90% of reactive clones detected in convalescent patients emerged only post-vaccination.

The ends lost 1 base at V and 8 bases at J; junction bases unmatched: 12. The CDR3 contains 17 residues. From germline, CDR1 is SGHNT and CDR2 YYREEE (reference sequence). Sequenced with the Oncomine TCR Beta short-read assay was DNA taken from cultured CD4+ T cells. From cultured CD4+ T cells, genomic DNA was extracted. TCRdb passed the PCR reads through MiXCR, listing each CDR3 protein once. The table includes 9,000 to 13,000 distinct CDR3 sequences, approximately 29% detected once. Turning to this clonotype: Its antigen is unknown.

Treatment defined: roughly 10-day PBMC culture with coronavirus spike peptide pools or control peptides (ViraFEST assay). One should note that the unexposed donor's CD4+ T cells were collected before the COVID-19 pandemic (2011-2018). The material sequenced was CD4+ T cells from blood, cultured in vitro. This receptor was obtained from a human donor in good health. This rearrangement joins TRBV5-4 to TRBJ2-7, with 13 bases that match TRBD2. The CDR3 sequence: CASSLTRPGLAGPQQYF. In DNA form, the CDR3 reads TGTGCCAGCAGCTTGACACGGCCGGGACTAGCGGGACCTCAGCAGTACTTC.